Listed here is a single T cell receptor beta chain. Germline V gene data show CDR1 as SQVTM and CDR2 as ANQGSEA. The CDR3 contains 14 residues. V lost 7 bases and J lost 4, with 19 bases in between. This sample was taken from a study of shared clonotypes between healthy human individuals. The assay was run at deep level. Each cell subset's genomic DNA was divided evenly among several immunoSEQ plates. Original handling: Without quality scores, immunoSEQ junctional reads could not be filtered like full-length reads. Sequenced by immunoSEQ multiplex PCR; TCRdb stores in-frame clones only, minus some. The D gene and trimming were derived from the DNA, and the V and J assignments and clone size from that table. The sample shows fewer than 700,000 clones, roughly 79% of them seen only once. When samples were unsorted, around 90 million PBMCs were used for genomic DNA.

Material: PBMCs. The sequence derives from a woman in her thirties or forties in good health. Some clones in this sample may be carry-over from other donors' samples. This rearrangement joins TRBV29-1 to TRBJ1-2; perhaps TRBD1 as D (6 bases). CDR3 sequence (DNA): TGCAGCGCTCTCCCCTCAGGGGCCCCCTATGGCTACACCTTC. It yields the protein CSALPSGAPYGYTF.